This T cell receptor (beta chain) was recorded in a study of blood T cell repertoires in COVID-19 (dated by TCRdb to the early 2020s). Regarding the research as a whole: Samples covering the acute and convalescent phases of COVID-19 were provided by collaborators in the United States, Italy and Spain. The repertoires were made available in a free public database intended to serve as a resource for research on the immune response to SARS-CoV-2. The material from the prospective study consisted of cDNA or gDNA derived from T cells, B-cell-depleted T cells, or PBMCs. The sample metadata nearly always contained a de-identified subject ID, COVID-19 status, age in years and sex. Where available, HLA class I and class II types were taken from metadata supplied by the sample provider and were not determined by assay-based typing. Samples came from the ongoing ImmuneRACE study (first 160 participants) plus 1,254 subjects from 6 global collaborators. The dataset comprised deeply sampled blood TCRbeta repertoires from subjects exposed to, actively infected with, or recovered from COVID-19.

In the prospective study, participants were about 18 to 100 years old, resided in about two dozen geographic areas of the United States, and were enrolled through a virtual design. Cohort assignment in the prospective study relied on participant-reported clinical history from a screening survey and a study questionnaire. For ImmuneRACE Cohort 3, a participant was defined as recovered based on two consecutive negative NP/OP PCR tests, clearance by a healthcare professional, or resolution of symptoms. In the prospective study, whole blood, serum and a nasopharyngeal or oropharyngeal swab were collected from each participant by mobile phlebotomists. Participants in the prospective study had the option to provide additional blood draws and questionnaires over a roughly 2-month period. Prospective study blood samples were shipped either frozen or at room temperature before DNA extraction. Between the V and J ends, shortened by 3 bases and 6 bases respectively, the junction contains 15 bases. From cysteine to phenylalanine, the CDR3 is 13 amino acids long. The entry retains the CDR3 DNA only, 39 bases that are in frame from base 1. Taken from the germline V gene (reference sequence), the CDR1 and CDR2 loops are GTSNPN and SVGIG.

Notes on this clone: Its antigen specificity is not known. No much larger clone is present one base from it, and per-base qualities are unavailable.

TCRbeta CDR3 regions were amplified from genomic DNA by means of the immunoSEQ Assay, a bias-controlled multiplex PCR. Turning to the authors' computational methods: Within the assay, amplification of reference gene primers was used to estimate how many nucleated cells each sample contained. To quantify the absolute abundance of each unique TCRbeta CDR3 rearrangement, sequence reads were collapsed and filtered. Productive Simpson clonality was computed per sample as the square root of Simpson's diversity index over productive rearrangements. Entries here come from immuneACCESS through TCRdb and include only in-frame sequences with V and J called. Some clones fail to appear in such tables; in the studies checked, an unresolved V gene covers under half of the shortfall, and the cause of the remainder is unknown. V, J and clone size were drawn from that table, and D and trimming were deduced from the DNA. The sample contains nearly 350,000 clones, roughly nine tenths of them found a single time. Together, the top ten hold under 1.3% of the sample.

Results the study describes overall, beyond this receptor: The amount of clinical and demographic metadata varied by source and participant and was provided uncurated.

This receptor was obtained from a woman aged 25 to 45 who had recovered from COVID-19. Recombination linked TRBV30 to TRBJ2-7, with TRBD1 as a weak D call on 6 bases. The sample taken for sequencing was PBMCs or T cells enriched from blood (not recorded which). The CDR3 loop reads CAWSTRQGGEQYF. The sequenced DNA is TGTGCCTGGAGCACAAGACAAGGGGGCGAGCAGTACTTC.